This TCR beta chain is from a study of blood T cell repertoires in COVID-19 (dated by TCRdb to 2019 to 2021). A note on the overall study: The collaborator samples originated in the United States, Italy and Spain and spanned the acute and convalescent phases of COVID-19. The material from the prospective study consisted of cDNA or gDNA derived from T cells, B-cell-depleted T cells, or PBMCs. Subjects who had been exposed to COVID-19, were actively infected with it, or had recovered from it provided the deeply sampled blood TCRbeta repertoires that made up the dataset. The repertoires were released in a freely available public database meant as a resource for research on the immune response to SARS-CoV-2. The samples were drawn from two sources: the first 160 participants of the ongoing ImmuneRACE study, and over 950 subjects contributed by 6 global collaborators. A de-identified subject ID, COVID-19 status, age in years and sex were almost always included in the sample metadata. Where HLA class I and class II types were available, the types were taken from metadata supplied by the sample provider, not from assay-based typing. Overall study results and their limits: How much clinical and demographic metadata was included differed by source and by participant, and the metadata was provided uncurated.

Whole blood was collected in K2EDTA tubes by collaborating institutions according to the institutions' own protocols. For TCRbeta analysis, collaborator samples were shipped as frozen whole blood, as isolated PBMCs, or as DNA extracted from either sample type. Of note for this clone: Its recognized antigen is unknown. Base qualities are not recorded, but no much larger clone differs from it by a single base.

The CDR3 has 13 amino acids, counting the end cysteine and phenylalanine. The kept DNA is CDR3 alone, 39 bases in frame from the first base. Deletion took 11 bases off V and 1 base off J, with a span of 9 bases between the germline ends. CDR1 and CDR2 are drawn from the germline V gene (reference sequence): SEHNR, FQNEAQ. TCRbeta CDR3 regions were amplified from genomic DNA by means of the immunoSEQ Assay, a bias-controlled multiplex PCR. In the source study's methods: Nucleated cell counts per sample were estimated from amplification of reference gene primers within the assay. To quantify the absolute abundance of each unique TCRbeta CDR3 rearrangement, sequence reads were collapsed and filtered. For each sample, productive Simpson clonality was calculated as the square root of Simpson's diversity index over productive rearrangements. The table comes from immuneACCESS by way of TCRdb, which keeps in-frame sequences with V and J called. Part of the clones is missing from these tables; in studies checked, under half for an unresolved V gene and the rest for unknown reasons. V and J calls and clone size are as listed in that table; D and trimming were resolved from the DNA. This sample holds about 40,000 clones; approximately 89% were observed only once. The ten largest clones capture more than 7% of the sample.

The clonotype comes from a woman in her sixties or seventies with acute or convalescent COVID-19. The chain is encoded by TRBV7-9 joined to TRBJ2-6; the D gene lacks a confident call. Material for sequencing was peripheral blood. The DNA is TGTGCCCCGGGTGGATCTGGGGCCAACGTCCTGACTTTC. It specifies CAPGGSGANVLTF.